The text below deals with one TCR beta chain. This entry belongs to a study of blood T cell repertoires in COVID-19. Study details: The origin of the acute and convalescent COVID-19 samples was the United States, Italy and Spain. T cells, B-cell-depleted T cells, or PBMCs provided the cDNA or gDNA that served as material.

Methods used by the authors: Reference gene primer amplification yielded estimated nucleated cell counts. Using immunoSEQ multiplex PCR, the repertoire was profiled, and TCRdb retains in-frame clones only, with some absent. D and trimming come from the DNA, and the V and J calls and clone size come from that table. This table holds some 110,000 clones, about nine tenths found once. Germline V lookup: CDR1 MGHDK, CDR2 SYGVNS. The CDR3 loop spans 16 amino acids. V was pared by 4 bases and J by 0 bases, with 6 bases of the junction left unmatched. The specimen sequenced was peripheral blood. This chain uses TRBV25-1 with TRBJ1-1, with 9 positions matching TRBD1. The source of this sequence is a man between 35 and 55 years old with acute or convalescent COVID-19. DNA of the CDR3: TGTGCCAGCAGTGCGGACAGGGGCCTCATGAACACTGAAGCTTTCTTT. This codes for CASSADRGLMNTEAFF.